This T cell receptor (beta chain) derives from a study of blood T cell repertoires in COVID-19 (dated by TCRdb to 2020 to 2021). Broadly, across the study: Samples covering the acute and convalescent phases of COVID-19 were provided by collaborators in the United States, Italy and Spain. HLA class I and class II types, where available, came from metadata supplied by the sample provider rather than from assay-based typing. Samples were obtained from the ongoing ImmuneRACE study (first 160 participants) and from some 1,200 subjects provided by 6 global collaborators. The repertoires were made available in a free public database intended to serve as a resource for research on the immune response to SARS-CoV-2. Sample metadata almost always included a de-identified subject ID, COVID-19 status, age in years and sex. The material from the prospective study consisted of cDNA or gDNA derived from T cells, B-cell-depleted T cells, or PBMCs. Deeply sampled blood TCRbeta repertoires from subjects exposed to, actively infected with, or recovered from COVID-19 were included in the dataset.

The paper's findings and limits, for the study overall: Clinical and demographic metadata were provided uncurated, with the amount varying by source and participant.

As encoded in the germline V gene, CDR1 is MDHEN while CDR2 is SYDVKM. The germline ends are 17 bases apart after V is trimmed by 8 bases and J by 0 bases. There are 16 amino acids in the CDR3, from cysteine to phenylalanine inclusive. The kept DNA is CDR3 alone, 48 bases in frame from the first base. Collaborating institutions collected whole blood in K2EDTA tubes following their own protocols. For TCRbeta analysis, collaborators shipped samples as frozen whole blood, isolated PBMCs, or DNA extracted from either of those sample types. TCRbeta CDR3 regions were amplified from genomic DNA using the immunoSEQ Assay, a bias-controlled multiplex PCR. For the original study's pipeline: The number of nucleated cells in each sample was estimated by amplification of reference gene primers within the assay. To quantify the absolute abundance of each unique TCRbeta CDR3 rearrangement, sequence reads were collapsed and filtered. For each sample, productive Simpson clonality was calculated by taking the square root of Simpson's diversity index across productive rearrangements. TCRdb stores this immuneACCESS table with in-frame sequences only. Part of the clones is absent; in the studies checked, under half of the shortfall reflects unresolved V genes, and no reason is known for the rest. V and J calls and clone size come straight from that table; D and trimming were deduced from the DNA. Counted in this sample were roughly 310,000 clones; roughly 90% of them appeared once. The top ten hold roughly 4.1% of the sample.

On this clone itself: What antigen it recognizes has not been identified. Base qualities are not at hand, and no much larger clone is one base apart.

The receptor was isolated from a woman aged 45-65 years with active or convalescent COVID-19. The receptor chain draws on TRBV28 and TRBJ1-5; 5 matching bases give a weak D call of TRBD1. Material for sequencing was peripheral blood. The CDR3 region has the sequence CASCMGRTYSNQPQHF. In nucleotide form, the sequence is TGTGCCAGCTGCATGGGGAGGACATATAGCAATCAGCCCCAGCATTTT.